The present entry profiles one T cell receptor beta chain with its context. Its antigen is unknown. These data are taken from a study of CD8 T cells in ankylosing spondylitis. Points from the study as a whole: CD8+ by phenotype, disease-linked clones were relatively rare in peripheral blood. The clones that were linked to disease were reported to be significantly enriched in matched synovial fluid samples from ankylosing spondylitis patients. In reactive arthritis synovial fluid and blood, some motif variants had been reported before. For ankylosing spondylitis blood, a TCR beta motif of seven to nine highly homologous variants appeared characteristic.

TCRdb re-analysed the 5' RACE reads in MiXCR, keeping a single row per CDR3 protein. The sample lists 800,000 to 900,000 distinct CDR3 sequences; roughly 10% were seen once. Trimming took off 0 bases at V and 2 bases at J, with 15 bases between the two ends. The CDR3 runs 16 residues. CDR1 and CDR2 from the germline V gene are DFQATT and SNEGSKA (reference sequence). The chain employs TRBV20-1 and TRBJ2-3; D is uncertain. The sample comprised blood, either unsorted or a sorted T cell fraction (not recorded which). The TCR originated in a male donor with ankylosing spondylitis. The CDR3 here is CSARDYWTDYTDTQYF. The DNA for the CDR3 is TGCAGTGCTAGAGATTATTGGACGGATTACACAGATACGCAGTATTTT.